This T cell receptor beta chain derives from a study of blood T cell repertoires in COVID-19. Produced via immunoSEQ multiplex PCR; TCRdb's table is partial and in-frame only. The sample consists of 150,000 to 180,000 clones, roughly 80% of them appearing once. The V segment lost 0 bases and the J segment 0 bases; nucleotides outside the gene matches: 11. In germline, CDR1 is SGHRS, CDR2 YFSETQ. The CDR3 totals 18 residues. The chain has TRBV5-1 and TRBJ2-7, with TRBD1 matching 8 bases. The sequenced sample was peripheral blood. The source is a man in his sixties with acute or convalescent COVID-19. CDR3 residues: CASSLAGRGRGVSYEQYF. In nucleotides, the CDR3 is TGCGCCAGCAGCTTGGCTGGCAGGGGGCGAGGGGTCTCCTACGAGCAGTACTTC.